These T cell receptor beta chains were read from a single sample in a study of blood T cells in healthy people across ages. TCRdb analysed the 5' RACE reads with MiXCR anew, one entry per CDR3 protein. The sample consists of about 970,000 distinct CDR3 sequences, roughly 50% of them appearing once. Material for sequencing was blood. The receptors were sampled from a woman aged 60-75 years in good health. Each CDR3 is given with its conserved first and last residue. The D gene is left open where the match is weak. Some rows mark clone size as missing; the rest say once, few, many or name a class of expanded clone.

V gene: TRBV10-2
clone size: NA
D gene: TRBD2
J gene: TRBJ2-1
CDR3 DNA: TGCGCCAGCAGGGGAGGGGATAGCGGGGAAAAAGAGACCCAGTTCTTC
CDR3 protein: CASRGGDSGEKETQFF

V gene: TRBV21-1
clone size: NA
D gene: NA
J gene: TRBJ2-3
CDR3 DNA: TGTGCCGGCAGCAAAGTCAGTCCGAGCGGGAGAACCAGAGATACGCAGTATTTT
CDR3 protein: CAGSKVSPSGRTRDTQYF

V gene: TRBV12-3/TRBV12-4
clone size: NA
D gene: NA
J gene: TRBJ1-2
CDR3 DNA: TGTGCCAGCAGTTTAAAGCTCCTAACACTCTATGGCTACACCTTC
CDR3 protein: CASSLKLLTLYGYTF

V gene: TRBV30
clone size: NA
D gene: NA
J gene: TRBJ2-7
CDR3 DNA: TGTGCCTGGAGTGAAGAGCTCCCGTGGCAGAATGAGCAGTACTTC
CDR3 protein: CAWSEELPWQNEQYF

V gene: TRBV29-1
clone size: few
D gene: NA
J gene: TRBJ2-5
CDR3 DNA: TGCAGCAGCCGGACAGACCAAGAGACCCAGTACTTC
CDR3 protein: CSSRTDQETQYF

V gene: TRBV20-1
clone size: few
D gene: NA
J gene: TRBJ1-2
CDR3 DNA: TGCAGTGTCTGGGAGGGCTATGGCTACACCTTC
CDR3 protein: CSVWEGYGYTF

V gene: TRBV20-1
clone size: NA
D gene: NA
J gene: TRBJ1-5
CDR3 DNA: TGCAGTGCTCCGTCGGCAGGAGGGAGTCAGCCCCAGCATTTT
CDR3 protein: CSAPSAGGSQPQHF

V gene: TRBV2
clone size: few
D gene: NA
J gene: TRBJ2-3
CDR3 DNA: TGTGCCAGCAATAGTCAGGGCGGAAGGACAGATACGCAGTATTTT
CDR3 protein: CASNSQGGRTDTQYF

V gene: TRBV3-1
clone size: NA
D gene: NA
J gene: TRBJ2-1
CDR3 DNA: TGTGCCAGCAGTACCGGGGGACTCAATGAGCAGTTCTTC
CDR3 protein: CASSTGGLNEQFF

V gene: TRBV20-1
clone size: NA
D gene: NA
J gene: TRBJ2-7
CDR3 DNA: TGCAGTGCTAGTCGTGGGTTCTCCTCCTACGAGCAGTACTTC
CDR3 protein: CSASRGFSSYEQYF

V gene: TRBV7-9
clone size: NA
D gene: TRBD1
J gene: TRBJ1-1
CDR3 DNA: TGTGCCAGCAGCGACGACAGGGACGGAACTGAAGCTTTCTTT
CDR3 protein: CASSDDRDGTEAFF

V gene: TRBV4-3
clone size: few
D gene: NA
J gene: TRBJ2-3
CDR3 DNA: TGCGCCAGCAGCCTGACGATAAAAGCAGCAGATACGCAGTATTTT
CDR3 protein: CASSLTIKAADTQYF

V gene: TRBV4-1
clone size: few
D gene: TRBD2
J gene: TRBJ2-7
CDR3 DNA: TGCGCCAGCAGCCCCCGGGGGGAGCGTCTCTCCGAGCAGTACTTC
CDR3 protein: CASSPRGERLSEQYF

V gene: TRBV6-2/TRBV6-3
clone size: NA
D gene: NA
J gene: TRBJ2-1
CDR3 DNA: TGTGCCAGCAGTTACCTGACAGAGAACAATGAGCAGTTCTTC
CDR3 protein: CASSYLTENNEQFF

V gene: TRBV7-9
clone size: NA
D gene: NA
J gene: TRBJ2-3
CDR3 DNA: TGTGCCCGCTTGGGACGGAACACAGATACGCAGTATTTT
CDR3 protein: CARLGRNTDTQYF

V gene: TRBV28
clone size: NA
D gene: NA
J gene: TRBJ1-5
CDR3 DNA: TGTGCCAGCAGCTGGGCAGGAGACAATCAGCCCCAGCATTTT
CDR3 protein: CASSWAGDNQPQHF

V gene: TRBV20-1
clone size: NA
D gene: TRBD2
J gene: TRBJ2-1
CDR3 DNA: TGCAGTGCTAGAGCGGGACTAAGGTGGGAGACCCAGTTCTTC
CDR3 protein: CSARAGLRWETQFF

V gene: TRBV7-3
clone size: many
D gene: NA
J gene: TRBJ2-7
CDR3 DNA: TGTGCCAGCAGCTTATTATACTACGAGCAGTACTTC
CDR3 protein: CASSLLYYEQYF

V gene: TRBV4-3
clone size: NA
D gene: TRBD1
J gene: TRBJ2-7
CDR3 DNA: TGCGCCAGCAGCCCGTCGACAGGGGGATTGTCCTACGAGCAGTACTTC
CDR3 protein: CASSPSTGGLSYEQYF

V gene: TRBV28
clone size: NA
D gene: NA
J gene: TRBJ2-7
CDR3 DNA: TGTGCCAGCAGTTTTTCCAAACAGGCCCCGTCCTACGAGCAGTACTTC
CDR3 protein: CASSFSKQAPSYEQYF

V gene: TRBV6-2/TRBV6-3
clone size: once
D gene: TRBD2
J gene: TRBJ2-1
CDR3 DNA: TGTGCCAGCAGAGGCGGGAGGGCCTCTAAAATCAATGAGCAGTTCTTC
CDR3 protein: CASRGGRASKINEQFF

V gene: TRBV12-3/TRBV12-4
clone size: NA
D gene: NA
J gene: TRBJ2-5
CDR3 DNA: TGTGCCAGCAGTTTGGGGGAGCAACACATGAAGACCCAGTACTTC
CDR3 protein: CASSLGEQHMKTQYF

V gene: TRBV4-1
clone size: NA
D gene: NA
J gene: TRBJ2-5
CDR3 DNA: TGCGCCAGCAGCCAAGGAGTAGGAGGAGCGGTAGGGTCAGAGACCCAGTACTTC
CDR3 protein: CASSQGVGGAVGSETQYF

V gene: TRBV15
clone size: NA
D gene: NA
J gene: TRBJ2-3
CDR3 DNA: TGTGCCACCAGCAGAGATGAAATAGACGGGGCCACAGATACGCAGTATTTT
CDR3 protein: CATSRDEIDGATDTQYF

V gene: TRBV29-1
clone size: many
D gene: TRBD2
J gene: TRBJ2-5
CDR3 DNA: TGCAGCGTTGAATGGCTAGCGGGACCAGAGACCCAGTACTTC
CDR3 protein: CSVEWLAGPETQYF

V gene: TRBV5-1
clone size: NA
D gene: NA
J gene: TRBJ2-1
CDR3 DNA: TGCGCCAGCAGCCCCCCATATGAAAACAATGAGCAGTTCTTC
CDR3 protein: CASSPPYENNEQFF

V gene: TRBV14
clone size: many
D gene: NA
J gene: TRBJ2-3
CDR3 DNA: TGTGCCAGCAGCCAAGTTACTCATACGCAGTATTTT
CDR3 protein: CASSQVTHTQYF

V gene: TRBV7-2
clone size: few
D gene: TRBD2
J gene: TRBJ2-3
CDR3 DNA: TGTGCCAGCAGCCCCCTTCCGGGAGGGCTGGGTACGCAGTATTTT
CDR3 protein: CASSPLPGGLGTQYF

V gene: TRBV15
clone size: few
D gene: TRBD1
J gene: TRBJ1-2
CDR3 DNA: TGTGCCACCAGAGGATCAGGACAGGAAAGCTACACCTTC
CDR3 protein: CATRGSGQESYTF

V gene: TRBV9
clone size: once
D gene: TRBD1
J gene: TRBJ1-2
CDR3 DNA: TGTGCCAGCAGCCTCCGGACAGGGGGAGGGTATGGCTACACCTTC
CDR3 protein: CASSLRTGGGYGYTF

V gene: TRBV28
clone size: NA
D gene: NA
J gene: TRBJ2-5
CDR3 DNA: TGTGCCATCCTGCCCGGCGGAGTCCAAGAGACCCAGTACTTC
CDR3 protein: CAILPGGVQETQYF